This record concerns one TCR beta chain sequence. Antigen: not known. Produced via immunoSEQ multiplex PCR; TCRdb's table is partial and in-frame only. The table shows around 100,000 clones, with around 90% occurring only once. From germline, CDR1 is WNHNN and CDR2 SYGVQD (reference sequence). The CDR3 has 15 residues. V lost 3 bases and J lost 1; bases outside the gene matches: 3. The sample belongs to a study of T cell responses to AZD1222 COVID-19 vaccine. Study at large: Analysis merged second doses at about 4 or about 12 weeks.

Study conclusions and caveats: There were mostly white British donors and more females than males, and clonal diversity was possibly underestimated. At baseline, seropositivity was found in only 5 to 7 AZD1222 recipients.

The chain combines TRBV10-1 with TRBJ2-5; 9 positions match TRBD1. This receptor was obtained from an adult in good health. The sequencing used peripheral blood, collected on day 0 of AZD1222 vaccination. CDR3 nucleotide sequence: TGCGCCAGCAGTGAACGGGGACAGGGCCAAGAGACCCAGTACTTC. Its translation: CASSERGQGQETQYF.